This T cell receptor beta chain originates from a study of T cell responses to AZD1222 COVID-19 vaccine. TCRdb's copy holds only in-frame clones and misses some; the assay was immunoSEQ multiplex PCR. This table holds tens of thousands of clones, approximately 91% found once. This clone has only one observation. What it recognizes is unknown. Overall study results and limits: Spike-wide coverage was observed for vaccine-associated CD4 TCRs, with dominant responses at 160-218 and 743-854.

Germline lookup yields CDR1 MDHEN and CDR2 SYDVKM. The CDR3 is 14 amino acids. Deletions cut 7 bases from V and 3 bases from J, with 13 bases between. This TCR was sampled from an adult in good health. Here the sequenced sample was peripheral blood, taken on day 0 of AZD1222 vaccination. The J gene is TRBJ1-3, the V gene TRBV28; a weak D match, TRBD1 (6 bases). The CDR3 loop is CASTLGASGNTIYF. The CDR3 DNA reads TGTGCCAGCACCTTGGGGGCTAGTGGAAACACCATATATTTT.